Listed below are T cell receptor beta chains from one sample, sequenced in a study of tumor T cells in aggressive B-cell lymphoma. Some clones are missing from TCRdb's copy, which holds only in-frame ones; the method was immunoSEQ multiplex PCR. This table holds about 11,000 clones, 80% to 95% found once. The sequenced sample was tumor tissue. Receptors were obtained from an adult with diffuse large B cell lymphoma. CDR3s include the opening cysteine and the closing phenylalanine or tryptophan. A D gene is named only where the DNA matches it firmly. Rows give clone size only sometimes, using once, few, many, or a class for an expanded clone.

v_call: TRBV5-6
clone_size: NA
d_call: NA
j_call: TRBJ2-1
cdr3_aa: CASSLYSTNEQFF
cdr3_nt: TGTGCCAGCAGCTTATATAGTACTAATGAGCAGTTCTTC

v_call: TRBV15
clone_size: NA
d_call: TRBD1
j_call: TRBJ1-6
cdr3_aa: CATSRDRGWDSPLHF
cdr3_nt: TGTGCCACCAGCAGGGACAGGGGATGGGATTCACCCCTCCACTTT

v_call: TRBV11-2
clone_size: once
d_call: TRBD1
j_call: TRBJ2-1
cdr3_aa: CASSLDGTDISYNEQFF
cdr3_nt: TGTGCCAGCAGCTTAGATGGGACAGATATCTCCTACAATGAGCAGTTCTTC

v_call: TRBV5-1
clone_size: NA
d_call: TRBD1
j_call: TRBJ2-7
cdr3_aa: CASSSRTGSSYEQYF
cdr3_nt: TGCGCCAGCAGCAGTAGGACAGGGTCCTCCTACGAGCAGTACTTC

v_call: TRBV12-5
clone_size: NA
d_call: TRBD1
j_call: TRBJ2-6
cdr3_aa: CASGPGQGTGANVPTF
cdr3_nt: TGTGCTAGTGGTCCTGGACAGGGGACTGGGGCCAACGTCCCGACTTTC

v_call: TRBV30
clone_size: NA
d_call: NA
j_call: TRBJ1-2
cdr3_aa: CAWSSKSGYGYTF
cdr3_nt: TGTGCCTGGAGCTCTAAGAGTGGCTATGGCTACACCTTC

v_call: TRBV7-9
clone_size: NA
d_call: TRBD1
j_call: TRBJ2-5
cdr3_aa: CASSLTGDKETQYF
cdr3_nt: TGTGCCAGCAGCTTGACAGGGGACAAAGAGACCCAGTACTTC

v_call: TRBV2
clone_size: NA
d_call: NA
j_call: TRBJ1-1
cdr3_aa: CASSGELWGNTEAFF
cdr3_nt: TGTGCCAGCAGTGGGGAGTTGTGGGGGAACACTGAAGCTTTCTTT

v_call: TRBV5-1
clone_size: NA
d_call: NA
j_call: TRBJ1-1
cdr3_aa: CASSLNQGGDTEAFF
cdr3_nt: TGCGCCAGCAGCTTGAATCAGGGCGGCGACACTGAAGCTTTCTTT

v_call: TRBV5-6
clone_size: NA
d_call: NA
j_call: TRBJ1-5
cdr3_aa: CASSLGLAGFAGPQHF
cdr3_nt: TGTGCCAGCAGCTTGGGTTTGGCGGGATTCGCCGGGCCCCAGCATTTT

v_call: TRBV4-2
clone_size: NA
d_call: NA
j_call: TRBJ1-1
cdr3_aa: CASSQDEGSTEAFF
cdr3_nt: TGTGCCAGCAGCCAAGATGAGGGCAGCACTGAAGCTTTCTTT

v_call: TRBV7-3
clone_size: NA
d_call: NA
j_call: TRBJ2-2
cdr3_aa: CASSPGLANTGELFF
cdr3_nt: TGTGCCAGCAGCCCAGGGCTAGCGAACACCGGGGAGCTGTTTTTT

v_call: TRBV6-6
clone_size: NA
d_call: TRBD1
j_call: TRBJ1-6
cdr3_aa: CASRGDSSYNSPLHF
cdr3_nt: TGTGCCAGCAGGGGGGACAGCTCCTATAATTCACCCCTCCACTTT

v_call: TRBV2
clone_size: NA
d_call: NA
j_call: TRBJ2-3
cdr3_aa: CASRFLSTDTQYF
cdr3_nt: TGTGCCAGCAGGTTTCTCTCGACAGATACGCAGTATTTT

v_call: TRBV7-8
clone_size: NA
d_call: NA
j_call: TRBJ1-4
cdr3_aa: CASTQVATNEKLFF
cdr3_nt: TGTGCCAGCACCCAGGTTGCAACTAATGAAAAACTGTTTTTT

v_call: TRBV20-1
clone_size: NA
d_call: NA
j_call: TRBJ1-4
cdr3_aa: CSARSTGKLFF
cdr3_nt: TGCAGTGCTAGATCGACAGGAAAACTGTTTTTT

v_call: TRBV6-1
clone_size: few
d_call: TRBD1
j_call: TRBJ1-1
cdr3_aa: CASSHGTAEAFF
cdr3_nt: TGTGCCAGCAGCCACGGGACAGCCGAAGCTTTCTTT

v_call: TRBV18
clone_size: NA
d_call: NA
j_call: TRBJ1-3
cdr3_aa: CASSPRENTIYF
cdr3_nt: TGTGCCAGCTCACCGAGGGAAAACACCATATATTTT

v_call: TRBV5-4
clone_size: NA
d_call: NA
j_call: TRBJ2-2
cdr3_aa: CASSLAPGPNTGELFF
cdr3_nt: TGTGCCAGCAGCTTGGCCCCAGGTCCGAACACCGGGGAGCTGTTTTTT

v_call: TRBV5-4
clone_size: NA
d_call: NA
j_call: TRBJ1-4
cdr3_aa: CASSLVGDTTNEKLFF
cdr3_nt: TGTGCCAGCAGCTTGGTCGGGGACACTACTAATGAAAAACTGTTTTTT

v_call: TRBV2
clone_size: NA
d_call: NA
j_call: TRBJ2-3
cdr3_aa: CASSEDNTDTQYF
cdr3_nt: TGTGCCAGCAGTGAGGACAACACAGATACGCAGTATTTT

v_call: TRBV19
clone_size: NA
d_call: TRBD1
j_call: TRBJ2-3
cdr3_aa: CASSTDREPVTDTQYF
cdr3_nt: TGTGCCAGTAGTACCGACAGGGAACCCGTCACAGATACGCAGTATTTT

v_call: TRBV9
clone_size: NA
d_call: NA
j_call: TRBJ1-2
cdr3_aa: CASSVGTAAGYTF
cdr3_nt: TGTGCCAGCAGCGTAGGGACAGCCGCGGGCTACACCTTC

v_call: TRBV5-4
clone_size: once
d_call: TRBD1
j_call: TRBJ2-2
cdr3_aa: CASSLGTGAMGVTGELFF
cdr3_nt: TGTGCCAGCAGCTTGGGGACAGGGGCGATGGGGGTCACCGGGGAGCTGTTTTTT

v_call: TRBV7-8
clone_size: once
d_call: TRBD2
j_call: TRBJ2-2
cdr3_aa: CASSLDWLAGGNTGELFF
cdr3_nt: TGTGCCAGCAGCTTAGATTGGCTAGCGGGGGGGAACACCGGGGAGCTGTTTTTT

v_call: TRBV7-2
clone_size: NA
d_call: NA
j_call: TRBJ2-2
cdr3_aa: CASSLAWFRRGQGGELFF
cdr3_nt: TGTGCCAGCAGCTTAGCGTGGTTCAGGAGGGGGCAGGGCGGGGAGCTGTTTTTT

v_call: TRBV6-5
clone_size: NA
d_call: TRBD1
j_call: TRBJ1-2
cdr3_aa: CASRPTGRSGYTF
cdr3_nt: TGTGCCAGCAGGCCGACAGGGCGGAGCGGCTACACCTTC

v_call: TRBV18
clone_size: NA
d_call: TRBD1
j_call: TRBJ2-7
cdr3_aa: CASSPLEPQGALEQYF
cdr3_nt: TGTGCCAGCTCACCACTTGAGCCTCAGGGGGCTCTAGAGCAGTACTTC

v_call: TRBV30
clone_size: NA
d_call: NA
j_call: TRBJ1-3
cdr3_aa: CAWSVPEGTGNTIYF
cdr3_nt: TGTGCCTGGAGTGTTCCCGAGGGTACTGGAAACACCATATATTTT

v_call: TRBV7-9
clone_size: NA
d_call: NA
j_call: TRBJ1-2
cdr3_aa: CASSFKTEYYGYTF
cdr3_nt: TGTGCCAGCAGCTTTAAGACAGAATACTATGGCTACACCTTC

v_call: TRBV5-6
clone_size: NA
d_call: NA
j_call: TRBJ1-6
cdr3_aa: CASSPGPGEEVYSPLHF
cdr3_nt: TGTGCCAGCAGCCCCGGCCCTGGAGAGGAGGTATATTCACCCCTCCACTTT